Sequencing of this TCR beta chain was carried out in a study of a mutant IDH1 vaccine in newly diagnosed glioma. V lost 0 bases and J 7 bases, leaving 13 bases between the germline ends. The CDR3 spans 15 residues. A word on this clone: Its specificity is unknown.

Profiled with immunoSEQ multiplex PCR; TCRdb holds only in-frame clones, not every one. The sample consists of 45,000 to 60,000 clones, around 78% of them appearing once. Time point described: week 5, during vaccination. Every vaccine dose comprised 300 ug of mutant IDH1 20-mer peptide plus topical imiquimod. The chain couples TRBV23-1 to TRBJ1-5; no clear D. TRBV23-1 is known as an ORF, though its function is uncertain. This specimen consisted of PBMCs, obtained from a glioma patient whose treatment included an IDH1 peptide vaccine. This clonotype was obtained from a man in his fifties with glioma. This CDR3 reads CASSQSAGSIQPQHF. For the CDR3, the DNA is TGCGCCAGCAGTCAATCTGCGGGATCTATCCAGCCCCAGCATTTT.